This T cell receptor (beta chain) was obtained from a study of cytomegalovirus exposure and HLA in healthy donors. Regarding the study as a whole: Within an earlier analysis, most TCR beta V segments proved productive either about 87% or about 30% of the time. TCR beta sequences reportedly predicted the HLA-A and HLA-B alleles of most subjects accurately. The study flagged some 170 TCR beta chains as cytomegalovirus-associated.

The PCR made use of 60 Vbeta and 13 Jbeta primers. The protocol was immunoSEQ multiplex PCR, while the TCRdb copy is restricted to in-frame clones and leaves out a portion. The sample has roughly 290,000 clones; about four fifths are singletons. Comment on this clone: Its antigen is currently unknown.

The TCR sequence derives from a girl aged 2 to 10 in good health and CMV-seronegative. The sequenced material came from PBMCs.

The CDR3 protein is CASSPYNLAGGSFGQFF. CDR3 coding DNA: TGTGCCAGCAGCCCATACAACCTAGCGGGGGGGTCCTTTGGTCAGTTCTTC. The V call is TRBV11-2, the J call TRBJ2-1, with 12 nucleotides matching TRBD2. Germline-derived CDR1 and CDR2 are SGHAT and FQNNGV. V dropped 5 bases and J dropped 13; count of bases not matched to a gene: 18. The CDR3 has 17 residues.